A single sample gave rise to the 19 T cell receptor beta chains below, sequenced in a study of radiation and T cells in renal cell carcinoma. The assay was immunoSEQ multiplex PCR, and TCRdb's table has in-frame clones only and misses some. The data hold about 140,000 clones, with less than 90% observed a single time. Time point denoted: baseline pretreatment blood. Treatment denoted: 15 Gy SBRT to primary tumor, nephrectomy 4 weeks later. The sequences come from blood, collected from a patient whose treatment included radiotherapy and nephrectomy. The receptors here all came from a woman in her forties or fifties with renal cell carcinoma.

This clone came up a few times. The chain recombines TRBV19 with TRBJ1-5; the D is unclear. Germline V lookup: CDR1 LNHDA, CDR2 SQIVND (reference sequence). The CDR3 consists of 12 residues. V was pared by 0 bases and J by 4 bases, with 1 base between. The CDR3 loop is CASSIENQPQHF. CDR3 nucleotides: TGTGCCAGTAGTATAGAAAATCAGCCCCAGCATTTT.

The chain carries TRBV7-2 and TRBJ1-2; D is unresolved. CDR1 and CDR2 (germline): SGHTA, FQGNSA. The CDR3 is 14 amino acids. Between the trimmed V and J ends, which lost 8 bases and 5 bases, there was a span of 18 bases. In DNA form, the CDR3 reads TGTGCCAGCGCTGAAAACGTCGCCCTGTATGGCTACACCTTC. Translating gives CASAENVALYGYTF.

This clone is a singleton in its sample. The CDR3 region has the DNA TGTGCCAGTAGGGTCCCGGAGGGGGAGCTGTTTTTT. Translating gives CASRVPEGELFF. The chain recombines TRBV19 with TRBJ2-2; unclear D gene. Germline V gene lookup returns CDR1 LNHDA and CDR2 SQIVND (reference sequence). Trimming pared 6 bases from V and 8 bases from J, leaving 10 bases between. The CDR3 spans 12 residues.

The CDR3 here is CASSQKTESYGYTF. CDR3 bases: TGTGCCAGCAGCCAAAAAACAGAAAGCTATGGCTACACCTTC. The chain recombines TRBV7-2 with TRBJ1-2; D remains unclear. This CDR3 has 14 amino acids. Germline V gene data show CDR1 as SGHTA and CDR2 as FQGNSA. V lost 5 bases to trimming and J lost 4 bases, with 14 bases between them. Drawing the rest from reference TRBV7-2 and TRBJ1-2, the complete variable domain is GAGVSQSPSNKVTEKGKDVELRCDPISGHTALYWYRQSLGQGLEFLIYFQGNSAPDKSGLPSDRFSAERTGGSVSTLTIQRTQQEDSAVYLCASSQKTESYGYTFGSGTRLTVV.

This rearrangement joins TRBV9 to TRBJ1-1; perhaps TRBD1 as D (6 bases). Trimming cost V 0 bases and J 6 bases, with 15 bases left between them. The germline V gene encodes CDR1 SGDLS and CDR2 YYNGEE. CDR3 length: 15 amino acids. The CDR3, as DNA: TGTGCCAGCAGCGTAGGTGGCAGGGGCGCGTCTGAAGCTTTCTTT. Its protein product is CASSVGGRGASEAFF.

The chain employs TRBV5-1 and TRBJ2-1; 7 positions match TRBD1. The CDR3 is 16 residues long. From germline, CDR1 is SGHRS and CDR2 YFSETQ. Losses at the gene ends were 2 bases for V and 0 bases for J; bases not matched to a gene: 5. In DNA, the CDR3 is TGCGCCAGCAGCTTAACTACAGGGGACTCCTACAATGAGCAGTTCTTC. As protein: CASSLTTGDSYNEQFF.

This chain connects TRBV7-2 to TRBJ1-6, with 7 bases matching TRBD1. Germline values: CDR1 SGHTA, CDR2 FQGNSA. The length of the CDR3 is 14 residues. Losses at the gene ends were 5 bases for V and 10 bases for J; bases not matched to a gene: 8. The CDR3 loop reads CASSLDRVGSPLHF. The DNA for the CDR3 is TGTGCCAGCAGCCTCGACAGGGTTGGGTCACCCCTCCACTTT.

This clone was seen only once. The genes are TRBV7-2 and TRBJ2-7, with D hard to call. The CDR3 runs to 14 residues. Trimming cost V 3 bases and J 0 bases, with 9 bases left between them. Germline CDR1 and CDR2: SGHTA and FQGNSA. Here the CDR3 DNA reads TGTGCCAGCAGCTTGGCCCCATCCTCCTACGAGCAGTACTTC. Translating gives CASSLAPSSYEQYF.

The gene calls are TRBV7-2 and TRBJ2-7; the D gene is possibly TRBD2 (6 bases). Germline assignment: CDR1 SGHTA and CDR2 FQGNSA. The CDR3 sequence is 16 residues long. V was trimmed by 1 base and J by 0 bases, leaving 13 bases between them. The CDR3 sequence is CASSLGAGFSSYEQYF. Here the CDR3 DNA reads TGTGCCAGCAGCTTAGGGGCGGGATTTAGCTCCTACGAGCAGTACTTC.

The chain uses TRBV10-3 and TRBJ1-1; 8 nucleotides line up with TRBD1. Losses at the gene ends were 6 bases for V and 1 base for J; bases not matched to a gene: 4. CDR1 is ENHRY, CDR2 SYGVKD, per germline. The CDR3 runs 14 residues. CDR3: CAISPDRGNTEAFF. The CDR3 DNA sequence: TGTGCCATCAGCCCCGACAGGGGGAACACTGAAGCTTTCTTT.

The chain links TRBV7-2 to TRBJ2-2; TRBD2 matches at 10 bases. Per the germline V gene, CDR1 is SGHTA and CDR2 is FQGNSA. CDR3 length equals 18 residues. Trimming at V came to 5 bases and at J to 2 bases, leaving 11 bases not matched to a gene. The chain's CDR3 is CASSPLGLAGANTGELFF. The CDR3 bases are TGTGCCAGCAGCCCACTCGGGCTAGCGGGAGCCAACACCGGGGAGCTGTTTTTT. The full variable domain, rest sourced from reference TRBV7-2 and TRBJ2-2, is GAGVSQSPSNKVTEKGKDVELRCDPISGHTALYWYRQSLGQGLEFLIYFQGNSAPDKSGLPSDRFSAERTGGSVSTLTIQRTQQEDSAVYLCASSPLGLAGANTGELFFGEGSRLTVL.

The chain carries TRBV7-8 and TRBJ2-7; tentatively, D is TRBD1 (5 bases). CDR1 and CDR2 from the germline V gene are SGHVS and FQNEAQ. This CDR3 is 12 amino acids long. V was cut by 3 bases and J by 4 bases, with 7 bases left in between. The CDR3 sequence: CASSLTVYEQYF. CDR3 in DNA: TGTGCCAGCAGCTTGACAGTATACGAGCAGTACTTC.

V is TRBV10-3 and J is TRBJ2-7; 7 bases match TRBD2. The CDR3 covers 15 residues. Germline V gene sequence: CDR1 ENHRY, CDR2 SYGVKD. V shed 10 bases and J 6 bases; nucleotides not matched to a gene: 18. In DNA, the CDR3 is TGTGCCACCCGCCCCGTTGGCGGGAGCCCAGGCGAGCAGTACTTC. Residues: CATRPVGGSPGEQYF.

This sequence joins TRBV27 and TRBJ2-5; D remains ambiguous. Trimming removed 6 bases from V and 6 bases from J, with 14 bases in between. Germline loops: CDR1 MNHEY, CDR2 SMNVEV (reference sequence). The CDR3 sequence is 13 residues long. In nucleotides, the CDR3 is TGTGCCAGCAGACTAAGACCCTTACAGACCCAGTACTTC. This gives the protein CASRLRPLQTQYF.

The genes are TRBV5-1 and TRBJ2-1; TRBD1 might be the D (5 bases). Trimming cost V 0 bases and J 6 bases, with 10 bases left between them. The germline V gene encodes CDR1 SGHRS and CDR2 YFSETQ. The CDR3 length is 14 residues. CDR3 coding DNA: TGCGCCAGCAGCTTGGATCTTCAGGGCAATGAGCAGTTCTTC. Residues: CASSLDLQGNEQFF.

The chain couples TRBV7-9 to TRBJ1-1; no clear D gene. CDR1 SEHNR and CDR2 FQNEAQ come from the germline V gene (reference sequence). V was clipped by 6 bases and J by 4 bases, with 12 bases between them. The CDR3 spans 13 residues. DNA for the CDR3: TGTGCCAGCAGTTCCGACACGAGCACTGAAGCTTTCTTT. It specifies CASSSDTSTEAFF.

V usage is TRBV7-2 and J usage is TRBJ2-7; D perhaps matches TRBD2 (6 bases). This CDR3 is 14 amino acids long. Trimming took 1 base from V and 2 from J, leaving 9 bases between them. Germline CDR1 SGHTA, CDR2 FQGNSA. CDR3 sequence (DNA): TGTGCCAGCAGCTTAGAGGCGGGGACCTACGAGCAGTACTTC. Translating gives CASSLEAGTYEQYF.

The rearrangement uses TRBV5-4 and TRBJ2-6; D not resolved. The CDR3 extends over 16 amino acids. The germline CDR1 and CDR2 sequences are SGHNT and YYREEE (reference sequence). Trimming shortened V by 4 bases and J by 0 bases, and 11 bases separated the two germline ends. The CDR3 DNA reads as TGTGCCAGCAGCGGCAATCCGATCTCTGGGGCCAACGTCCTGACTTTC. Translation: CASSGNPISGANVLTF.

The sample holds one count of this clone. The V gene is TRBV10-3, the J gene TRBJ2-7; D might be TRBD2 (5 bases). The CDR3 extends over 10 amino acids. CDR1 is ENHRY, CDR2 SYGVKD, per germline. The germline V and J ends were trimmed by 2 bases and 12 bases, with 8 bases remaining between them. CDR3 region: CAISEEGLYF. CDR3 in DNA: TGTGCCATCAGTGAGGAGGGTTTGTACTTC.